This T cell receptor beta chain originates from a study of CD8 T cells in Susac syndrome. Sequencing of TCR beta drew on CD8+ and CD4+ T cells from blood. Negative isolation yielded the CD8+ and CD4+ T cells, while FACS enriched the TEMRA cells. Random hexamers primed reverse transcription of roughly 0.5 to 1 ug RNA. immunoSEQ multiplex PCR amplified TCR beta CDR3 across 54 Vbeta, 13 Jbeta. A single record per CDR3 protein comes from TCRdb applying MiXCR to the immunoSEQ multiplex PCR reads. The sample lists about 21,000 distinct CDR3 sequences, around 92% seen once, with about 0.29% in the top ten. Comment on this clonotype: Its antigen is unknown.

Study-wide points: The number of individuals included in the study's TCR sequencing and HLA analysis was acknowledged as relatively small.

Sequencing was performed on CD8+ T cells from PBMCs. The sequence derives from a human donor in good health.

CDR3 loop: CASSEQGDSSYEQYF. The CDR3 DNA is TGTGCCAGCAGTGAACAGGGGGACAGCTCCTACGAGCAGTACTTC. The rearrangement joins TRBV6-1 to TRBJ2-7; 7 nucleotides agree with TRBD1. The germline gives CDR1 MNHNS, CDR2 SASEGT. CDR3 length: 15 residues. The ends lost 2 bases at V and 0 bases at J; junction bases unmatched: 4.